This T cell receptor (beta chain) was documented in a study of shared T cell receptors in the human thymus. The length of the CDR3 is 15 residues. The J segment lost 4 bases and the V segment lost 4 bases, leaving 4 bases of the junction unmatched. Germline V gives CDR1 SGHNT, CDR2 YYREEE (reference sequence). The table came from immunoSEQ multiplex PCR; TCRdb's copy has only in-frame clones and leaves some out. Altogether some 400,000 clones are present, around 93% being singletons, with the ten largest covering roughly 0.02%. The sequencing input was thymocytes. The chain carries TRBV5-4 and TRBJ2-1; 11 bases agree with TRBD2. The source of this sequence is a human donor. In DNA form, the CDR3 reads TGTGCCAGCAGCGTAGCGGGAGGGCCGTACAATGAGCAGTTCTTC. It is translated as CASSVAGGPYNEQFF.